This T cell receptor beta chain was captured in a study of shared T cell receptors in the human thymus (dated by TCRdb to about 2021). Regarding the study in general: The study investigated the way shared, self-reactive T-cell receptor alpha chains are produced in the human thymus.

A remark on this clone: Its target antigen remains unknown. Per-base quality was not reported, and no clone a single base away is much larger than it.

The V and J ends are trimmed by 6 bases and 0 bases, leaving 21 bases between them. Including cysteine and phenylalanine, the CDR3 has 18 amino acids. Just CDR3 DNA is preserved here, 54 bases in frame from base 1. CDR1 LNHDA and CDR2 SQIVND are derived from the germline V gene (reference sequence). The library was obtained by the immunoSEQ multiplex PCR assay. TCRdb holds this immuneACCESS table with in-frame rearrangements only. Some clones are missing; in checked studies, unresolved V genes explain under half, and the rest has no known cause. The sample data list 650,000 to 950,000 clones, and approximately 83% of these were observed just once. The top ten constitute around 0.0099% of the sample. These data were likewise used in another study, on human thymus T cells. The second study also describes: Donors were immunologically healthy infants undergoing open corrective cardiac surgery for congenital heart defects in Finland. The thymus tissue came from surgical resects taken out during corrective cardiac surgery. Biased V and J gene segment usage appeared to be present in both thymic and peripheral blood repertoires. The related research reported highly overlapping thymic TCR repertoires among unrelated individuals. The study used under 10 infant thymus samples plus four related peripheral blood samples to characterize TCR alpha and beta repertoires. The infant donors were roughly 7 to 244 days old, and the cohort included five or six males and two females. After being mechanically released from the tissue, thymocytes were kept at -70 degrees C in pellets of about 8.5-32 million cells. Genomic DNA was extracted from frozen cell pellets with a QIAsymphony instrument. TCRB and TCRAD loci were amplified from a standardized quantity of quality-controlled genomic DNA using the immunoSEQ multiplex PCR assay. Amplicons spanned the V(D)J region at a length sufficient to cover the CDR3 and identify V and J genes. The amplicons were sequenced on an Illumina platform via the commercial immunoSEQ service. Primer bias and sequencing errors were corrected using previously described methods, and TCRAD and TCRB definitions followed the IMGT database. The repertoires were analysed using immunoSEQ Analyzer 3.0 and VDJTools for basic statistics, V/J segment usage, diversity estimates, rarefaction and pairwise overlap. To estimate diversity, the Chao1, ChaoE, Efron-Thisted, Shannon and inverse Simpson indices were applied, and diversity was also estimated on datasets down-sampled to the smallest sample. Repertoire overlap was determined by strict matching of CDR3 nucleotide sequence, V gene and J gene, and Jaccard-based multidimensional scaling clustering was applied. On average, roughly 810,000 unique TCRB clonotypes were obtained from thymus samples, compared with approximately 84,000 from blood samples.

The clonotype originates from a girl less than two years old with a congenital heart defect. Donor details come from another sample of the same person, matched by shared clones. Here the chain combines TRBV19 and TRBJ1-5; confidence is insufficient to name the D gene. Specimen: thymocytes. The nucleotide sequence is TGTGCCAGTAGGCATGGTTCAGTCCTCCCCCCTAGCAATCAGCCCCAGCATTTT. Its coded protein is CASRHGSVLPPSNQPQHF. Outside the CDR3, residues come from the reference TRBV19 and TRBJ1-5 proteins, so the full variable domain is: DGGITQSPKYLFRKEGQNVTLSCEQNLNHDAMYWYRQDPGQGLRLIYYSQIVNDFQKGDIAEGYSVSREKKESFPLTVTSAQKNPTAFYLCASRHGSVLPPSNQPQHFGDGTRLSIL.